This T cell receptor beta chain appears in the sequencing data of a study of early T cells in non-severe SARS-CoV-2 infection (dated by TCRdb to the early 2020s). A note on the overall study: Because TCR sequencing relied on bulk RNA taken from unsorted whole blood, pairing of alpha and beta chains was not possible.

The study at large found these results: VDJdb matching was skewed toward anti-spike CD8 responses and likely underestimated virus-specific expansions, missing private and CD4 specificities.

According to the germline V gene (reference sequence), CDR1 reads SEHNR and CDR2 reads FQNEAQ. The CDR3 has 13 amino acids, counting the end cysteine and phenylalanine. Left in the record is the CDR3 DNA by itself, 39 bases read in frame from the first base. V is cut by 5 bases and J by 4 bases, and the space between the germline ends is 11 bases. Libraries came from 5' RACE. The sample was run on a NextSeq 500. The TCR library protocol attached unique molecular identifiers to individual cDNA molecules to correct for sequencing error and PCR bias. TCR alpha and beta chains were both sequenced, and the abundances of alpha and beta sequences in each sample were closely correlated with each other. As for the authors' bioinformatics: Decombinator V4 was used to annotate the V gene, J gene and CDR3 of the TCR sequences. Expanded TCRs were defined as changing significantly between any two time points under a Poisson model with p below 0.0001. Abundances of TCRs were expressed as counts per million after normalisation to the total number of TCRs sequenced in each sample. TRAV1-2 paired with TRAJ12, TRAJ20 or TRAJ33 defined MAIT TCRs, while TRAV10 paired with TRAJ18 defined iNKT TCRs. VDJdb, accessed 1 November 2021, was searched for CMV, EBV and SARS-CoV-2 annotated TCRs, excluding TCRs annotated for multiple antigens. The public reads were reanalyzed by TCRdb: fastp trimming at Q25, MiXCR alignment, in-frame beta chains only. For every CDR3 protein sequence, its rows merge into one entry that carries the most common genes and DNA. For this entry, the V and J calls and clone size follow TCRdb and not the study's own pipeline. In this sample the table shows 71,000 or so distinct CDR3 sequences, approximately 13% of which occur a single time. Around 15% of the sample goes to the ten largest clones.

The study was a case-control design nested within a healthcare worker cohort in London, UK, with weekly nasopharyngeal swab PCR tests and blood sampling. Healthcare workers were recruited during the week of the UK lockdown, between 23 and 31 March 2020, and followed weekly for up to 16 weeks. This clonotype was seen at least ten times. Its specific antigen is unknown. No much larger clonotype is one base removed from it; base qualities were not supplied. The sequence joins TRBV7-9 to TRBJ1-2, with no confident D gene call. The sequencing input was whole blood. The sequence came from an adult who was a healthcare worker with PCR-confirmed SARS-CoV-2 infection or an uninfected control (not recorded which). The CDR3 region reads CASSVFTVYGYTF. In nucleotide form, the sequence is TGTGCCAGCAGCGTGTTTACAGTCTATGGCTACACCTTC.